This TCR beta chain was observed in a study of Graves' ophthalmopathy and Graves' hyperthyroidism. V was clipped by 0 bases and J by 5 bases, with 8 bases between them. The germline V gene encodes CDR1 PRHDT and CDR2 FYEKMQ (reference sequence). The CDR3 has 13 residues. Hyperthyroidism was new, under 2 months, in patients aged 18 to 65. This clonotype occurred a few times. Its antigen remains unidentified. General study findings and limits: Forecasting of ophthalmopathy progression by the model achieved about 69% sensitivity and roughly 78% specificity.

RNA transcripts served as template for amplifying TCR beta CDR3 sequences. Second-round multiplex PCR followed a first-round RT-PCR using HTBI primers. TCRdb called the multiplex PCR reads again in MiXCR, with one record for every CDR3 protein. The sample has 350,000 to 450,000 distinct CDR3 sequences; 20% to 25% are singletons. This clonotype was obtained from a woman younger than 35 with stable Graves' hyperthyroidism. Sequenced: peripheral blood. The chain uses TRBV13 and TRBJ2-7, with D unresolved. The CDR3 coding sequence is TGTGCCAGCAGCTTAGGGGTTTCCCACGAGCAGTACTTC. It is translated as CASSLGVSHEQYF.